The 24 T cell receptor beta chains in this list originate from one sample, sequenced in a study of type 1 regulatory T cells (dated by TCRdb to about 2021). Sequenced on an Illumina MiSeq. TCRdb itself trimmed the public reads at Q25 with fastp, ran MiXCR and retained productive beta chains. Rows with one shared CDR3 protein collapse into an entry with the most common genes and DNA. Here the sample has over 55,000 distinct CDR3 sequences; 49% occur a single time. More than 2% of the sample is taken by the ten largest. These receptors have no identified antigens. Sequencing was carried out using cultured non-Tr1 T cells, either the whole culture or a sorted T cell fraction (not recorded which). Sample cell subset or site, as interpreted from the label and publication: non-Tr1 population from the T-allo10 product. The receptors were sampled from a human donor in good health.

The CDR3 protein is CSARDQARGPGNQPQHF. The CDR3 coding sequence is TGCAGTGCTAGAGATCAGGCCAGGGGGCCGGGCAATCAGCCCCAGCATTTT. The rearrangement links TRBV20-1 to TRBJ1-5; 8 positions match TRBD1. V lost 0 bases and J lost 2; bases outside the gene matches: 9. CDR3 size: 17 residues. The germline V gene has CDR1 DFQATT and CDR2 SNEGSKA (reference sequence).

This clonotype was detected many times. V is TRBV5-1 and J is TRBJ2-5, with D perhaps matching TRBD1 (5 bases). CDR3 length: 15 amino acids. V was shortened by 4 bases and J by 2 bases, with 15 bases between the two germline ends. The germline V gene encodes CDR1 SGHRS and CDR2 YFSETQ. CDR3 bases: TGCGCCAGCAGCAGGGGCGACGCGACACAAGAGACCCAGTACTTC. Its translation is CASSRGDATQETQYF. The full variable domain, its missing parts supplied by reference TRBV5-1 and TRBJ2-5, is KAGVTQTPRYLIKTRGQQVTLSCSPISGHRSVSWYQQTPGQGLQFLFEYFSETQRNKGNFPGRFSGRQFSNSRSEMNVSTLELGDSALYLCASSRGDATQETQYFGPGTRLLVL.

The chain joins TRBV6-2 or TRBV6-3 to TRBJ2-4, with 13 bases matching TRBD2. CDR3 length: 20 amino acids. In germline, CDR1 is MNHEY, CDR2 SVGEGT. The V segment lost 4 bases and the J segment 3 bases; nucleotides outside the gene matches: 15. The chain's CDR3 is CASSSYLGLAGLGGKNIQYF. In nucleotides, the CDR3 is TGTGCCAGCAGTTCGTACCTGGGACTAGCGGGGCTGGGGGGCAAAAACATTCAGTACTTC.

V usage is TRBV20-1 and J usage is TRBJ2-1; possible D gene TRBD1, 6 bases. Trimming pared 1 base from V and 3 bases from J, leaving 22 bases between. The germline CDR1 and CDR2 sequences are DFQATT and SNEGSKA (reference sequence). This CDR3 is 18 amino acids long. This CDR3 is CSARGIGVTQGYYNEQFF. The CDR3 coding sequence is TGCAGTGCTAGAGGAATAGGAGTGACCCAGGGGTACTACAATGAGCAGTTCTTC.

The DNA of the CDR3 is TGCAGTGCCCCCCGGGACAATACAGATACGCAGTATTTT. It specifies CSAPRDNTDTQYF. The gene calls are TRBV20-1 and TRBJ2-3, with a weak D call TRBD1 (6 bases). This CDR3 has 13 residues. The germline CDR1 and CDR2 sequences are DFQATT and SNEGSKA (reference sequence). V was shortened by 6 bases and J by 3 bases, with 13 bases between the two germline ends.

The gene calls are TRBV20-1 and TRBJ2-1; the D is unclear. V was cut by 5 bases and J by 3 bases, with 14 bases left in between. Germline-derived CDR1 and CDR2 are DFQATT and SNEGSKA (reference sequence). The CDR3 covers 14 residues. CDR3 region: CSAPTPGGYNEQFF. As DNA, the CDR3 is TGCAGTGCTCCGACCCCCGGCGGCTACAATGAGCAGTTCTTC.

The rearrangement uses TRBV20-1 and TRBJ1-6; 9 nucleotides agree with TRBD1. V shed 1 base, J shed 8 bases, and the junction held 9 bases outside the gene matches. CDR1 is DFQATT, CDR2 SNEGSKA, per germline (reference sequence). CDR3 length equals 16 residues. The CDR3 DNA follows: TGCAGTGCTAGAGTGCCTGGGACAGGGAAATATTCACCCCTCCACTTT. This encodes CSARVPGTGKYSPLHF.

This chain joins TRBV5-1 and TRBJ1-1; D remains unclear. Germline CDR1 and CDR2: SGHRS and YFSETQ. The CDR3 loop spans 15 amino acids. V was pared by 0 bases and J by 1 base, with 10 bases between. CDR3 DNA sequence: TGCGCCAGCAGCTTGGTTGGAGGAGCGAACACTGAAGCTTTCTTT. Its translation is CASSLVGGANTEAFF. The whole variable domain, remainder taken from reference TRBV5-1 and TRBJ1-1, is KAGVTQTPRYLIKTRGQQVTLSCSPISGHRSVSWYQQTPGQGLQFLFEYFSETQRNKGNFPGRFSGRQFSNSRSEMNVSTLELGDSALYLCASSLVGGANTEAFFGQGTRLTVV.

J is TRBJ2-3 and V is TRBV5-1; D is uncertain. Between the trimmed V and J ends, which lost 1 base and 6 bases, there was a span of 9 bases. The CDR3 runs to 13 residues. CDR1 and CDR2 (germline): SGHRS, YFSETQ. The CDR3 here is CASSLRLRDTQYF. Here the CDR3 DNA reads TGCGCCAGCAGCTTGCGGTTACGGGATACGCAGTATTTT.

The rearrangement joins TRBV11-2 to TRBJ2-2, with 8 bases aligning to TRBD1. Germline assignment: CDR1 SGHAT and CDR2 FQNNGV. V lost 3 bases, J lost 4 bases, and 4 bases stayed unmatched. This CDR3 contains 15 residues. The CDR3 nucleotides are TGTGCCAGCAGCTTCATGGACAGGGTCACCGGGGAGCTGTTTTTT. Amino acids: CASSFMDRVTGELFF.

The chain carries TRBV7-2 and TRBJ2-3; 16 positions agree with TRBD2. Germline V gives CDR1 SGHTA, CDR2 FQGNSA. The CDR3 consists of 16 residues. With 1 base clipped from V and 9 bases from J, the junction kept 4 bases outside the gene matches. The chain's CDR3 is CASSLEGLAGGVTQYF. The CDR3 bases are TGTGCCAGCAGCTTAGAGGGACTAGCGGGGGGGGTAACGCAGTATTTT.

Details on this clonotype: One junction end does not reproduce the germline sequence, and a read error may be involved. The chain couples TRBV20-1 to TRBJ1-6; D may be TRBD1 (6 bases). The CDR3 runs 17 residues. The germline CDR1 and CDR2 sequences are DFQATT and SNEGSKA (reference sequence). CDR3 loop: CSAGDRTGTSYNSPLHF. The CDR3 DNA reads as TGCAGTGCTGGAGATCGTACAGGGACTTCCTATAATTCACCCCTCCACTTT.

This clonotype was recorded a few times. This chain uses TRBV6-1 with TRBJ2-7; possible D gene TRBD2, 6 bases. Trimming removed 5 bases at V and 5 bases at J, with 16 bases between. The CDR3 totals 14 residues. CDR1 is MNHNS, CDR2 SASEGT, per germline. The CDR3 DNA follows: TGTGCCAGCAGTCCACGGGACTTACGTGACGAGCAGTACTTC. This sequence encodes CASSPRDLRDEQYF.

The rearrangement joins TRBV20-1 to TRBJ2-1; 13 nucleotides align to TRBD2. Germline loops: CDR1 DFQATT, CDR2 SNEGSKA (reference sequence). Germline trimming cut 5 bases from V and 3 bases from J; bases unmatched to any gene: 1. This CDR3 has 14 amino acids. The CDR3, as DNA: TGCAGTGCTGGGACTAGCGGGGTCTACAATGAGCAGTTCTTC. It translates to CSAGTSGVYNEQFF.

CDR3 coding DNA: TGTGCCAGCAGTCTAGGATGGAGCTATGGCTACACCTTC. Its translation is CASSLGWSYGYTF. This chain joins TRBV6-6 and TRBJ1-2; no reliable D call. CDR1 MNHNY and CDR2 SVGAGI come from the germline V gene (reference sequence). CDR3 size: 13 residues. V was pared by 5 bases and J by 4 bases, with 11 bases between.

The genes are TRBV21-1 and TRBJ2-5; TRBD1 was called by the table and not checked on the DNA. TRBV21-1 is classified as a pseudogene. CDR3 length: 17 amino acids. DNA for the CDR3: TGTGCCAGCGGCAAAAGAATAATGGGACGCAACCAAGAGACCCAGTACTTC. This gives the protein CASGKRIMGRNQETQYF.

V gene TRBV20-1 combines with J gene TRBJ2-1; TRBD2 matches at 12 bases. CDR1 is DFQATT and CDR2 is SNEGSKA in the germline V gene (reference sequence). CDR3 length equals 18 residues. The CDR3 loop reads CSLNPPLLAGGLYNEQFF. The DNA of the CDR3 is TGCAGCCTAAACCCCCCACTACTAGCGGGGGGCCTCTACAATGAGCAGTTCTTC.

The chain is built from TRBV28 and TRBJ2-7, with D tentatively TRBD1 (6 bases). Trimming removed 6 bases at V and 3 bases at J, with 12 bases between. Germline loops: CDR1 MDHEN, CDR2 SYDVKM. The CDR3 has 13 residues. The CDR3 DNA sequence: TGTGCCAGCAGGAGGACAGCAAACTACGAGCAGTACTTC. As protein: CASRRTANYEQYF.

The chain is built from TRBV12-3 or TRBV12-4 and TRBJ1-4; a possible D gene is TRBD1 (6 bases). Trimming removed 7 bases from V and 7 bases from J, with 13 bases in between. This CDR3 is 13 amino acids long. CDR3 nucleotide sequence: TGTGCCAGCAAGAGGTCGACAGGTGAAAAACTGTTTTTT. Translating it yields CASKRSTGEKLFF.

The CDR3 region has the DNA TGCGGAAGACGACGGACCAGCTCTGGAAACACCATATATTTT. It codes for CGRRRTSSGNTIYF. The chain recombines TRBV20-1 with TRBJ1-3, with D unresolved. CDR3 size: 14 residues. Germline V CDR1 and CDR2: DFQATT, SNEGSKA (reference sequence).

The chain joins TRBV19 to TRBJ1-3; 7 bases line up with TRBD1. Looked up from germline, CDR1 is LNHDA and CDR2 is SQIVND (reference sequence). The V and J ends lost 3 bases and 4 bases, in that order; junction bases with no gene match: 9. The CDR3 totals 16 residues. CDR3 in DNA: TGTGCCAGTAGTATTTGGTCCGGGACAGAAGGAAACACCATATATTTT. Its translation: CASSIWSGTEGNTIYF.

The J gene is TRBJ1-4, the V gene TRBV5-6; TRBD1 matches at 7 bases. This CDR3 contains 15 residues. Germline V gene lookup returns CDR1 SGHDT and CDR2 YYEEEE. V trimming: 0 bases; J trimming: 1 base; junction bases outside the gene matches: 0. Here the CDR3 reads CASSLGQGTNEKLFF. DNA of the CDR3: TGTGCCAGCAGCTTGGGACAGGGAACTAATGAAAAACTGTTTTTT.

The rearrangement uses TRBV11-3 and TRBJ2-3; 9 bases match TRBD2. CDR3 length: 14 residues. The germline gives CDR1 SGHNT, CDR2 YENEEA. Losses at the gene ends were 4 bases for V and 6 bases for J; bases not matched to a gene: 5. This CDR3 reads CASSSGLAGDTQYF. In nucleotides, the CDR3 is TGTGCCAGCAGCTCCGGTCTAGCGGGGGATACGCAGTATTTT.

As to this clonotype: This clone may be a read error of a much larger clone one base away. This sequence joins TRBV7-2 and TRBJ2-7, with 8 bases fitting TRBD2. The germline gives CDR1 SGHTA, CDR2 FQGNSA. This CDR3 spans 15 amino acids. Trimming at V came to 1 base and at J to 10 bases, leaving 12 bases not matched to a gene. CDR3 sequence: CASSLVSSGGGDQYF. As DNA, the CDR3 is TGTGCCAGCAGCTTAGTCTCCAGCGGGGGAGGCGATCAGTACTTC.